What follows describes a single T cell receptor (beta chain). Its antigen is not known. In germline, CDR1 is SGHRS, CDR2 YFSETQ. CDR3 length: 16 residues. J was trimmed by 4 bases and V by 4 bases; bases with no gene match: 6. The data derive from a study of OX40 agonist ivuxolimab in advanced cancers. The overall study: Every 2 weeks, ivuxolimab was infused into the patients intravenously at between 0.01 and 10 mg/kg.

TCRdb's copy holds only in-frame clones and misses some; the assay was immunoSEQ multiplex PCR. In the table there are tens of thousands of clones, about 89% of which are singletons. The study's findings and limits: Those patients achieving a partial response at 0.1-3.0 mg/kg showed among the lowest clonal expansion.

The rearrangement links TRBV5-1 to TRBJ1-3, with 12 bases aligning to TRBD1. The clonotype was recovered from an adult with an advanced solid tumor such as melanoma, head and neck, liver or kidney cancer. Source: CD4+ or CD8+ T cells sorted from blood, taken in a trial of the OX40 agonist ivuxolimab. The CDR3 region has the DNA TGCGCCAGCAGCATTTCCGGGACAGGGGGCGGAAACACCATATATTTT. It is translated as CASSISGTGGGNTIYF.